The 21 T cell receptor beta chains in this list originate from one sample, sequenced in a study of OX40 agonist ivuxolimab in advanced cancers. Sequenced by immunoSEQ multiplex PCR; TCRdb stores in-frame clones only, minus some. The table records 73,000 or so clones, 88% of them present only once. The sequences come from CD4+ or CD8+ T cells sorted from blood, collected in a trial of the OX40 agonist ivuxolimab. Every receptor here comes from an adult with an advanced solid tumor such as melanoma, head and neck, liver or kidney cancer.

DNA for the CDR3: TGTGCCAGCAGTTACTCTGGCAGGGGTGAGACCCAGTACTTC. Amino acids: CASSYSGRGETQYF. The chain employs TRBV6-5 and TRBJ2-5; the D gene is possibly TRBD1 (6 bases). V was cut by 0 bases and J by 5 bases, with 10 bases left in between. The length of the CDR3 is 14 residues. The germline V gene encodes CDR1 MNHEY and CDR2 SVGAGI.

The V gene is TRBV5-4, the J gene TRBJ2-2; 7 nucleotides align to TRBD1. Per germline, CDR1 SGHNT and CDR2 YYREEE (reference sequence). This CDR3 is 15 amino acids long. V dropped 4 bases and J dropped 3; count of bases not matched to a gene: 6. CDR3 protein: CASSPTGIDTGELFF. The CDR3, as DNA: TGTGCCAGCAGCCCGACAGGGATTGACACCGGGGAGCTGTTTTTT.

The rearrangement links TRBV10-3 to TRBJ1-1; weak D call: TRBD1 (5 bases). Deletions cut 0 bases from V and 4 bases from J, with 12 bases between. CDR1 is ENHRY, CDR2 SYGVKD, per germline. There are 15 residues in the CDR3. The CDR3 reads CAISESPGTGTEAFF. CDR3 coding DNA: TGTGCCATCAGTGAGTCACCTGGGACCGGCACTGAAGCTTTCTTT.

The V and J genes are TRBV7-9 and TRBJ1-4; 7 nucleotides match TRBD1. The germline gives CDR1 SEHNR, CDR2 FQNEAQ (reference sequence). This CDR3 contains 17 residues. The ends lost 1 base at V and 6 bases at J; junction bases unmatched: 11. The CDR3 here is CASSLGRGGQRDEKLFF. The CDR3 coding sequence is TGTGCCAGCAGCTTAGGCCGGGGGGGACAGCGGGATGAAAAACTGTTTTTT.

This chain uses TRBV18 with TRBJ2-7, with TRBD1 matching over 10 bases. CDR1 is KGHSH, CDR2 LQKENI, per germline. The CDR3 has 15 residues. Unmatched junction bases numbered 9, after V lost 6 bases and J lost 4 bases. This CDR3 is CASSPGTGVWYEQYF. CDR3 sequence (DNA): TGTGCCAGCTCCCCCGGGACAGGGGTGTGGTACGAGCAGTACTTC.

CDR3 region: CASSPSGGFTGELFF. As DNA, the CDR3 is TGTGCCAGCAGCCCCAGCGGGGGGTTCACCGGGGAGCTGTTTTTT. The rearrangement uses TRBV11-2 and TRBJ2-2; TRBD2 matches at 9 bases. With V trimmed by 5 bases and J by 4 bases, 5 bases remained unmatched. The CDR3 is 15 residues long. Germline values: CDR1 SGHAT, CDR2 FQNNGV.

The V gene is TRBV11-2, the J gene TRBJ2-1, with TRBD2 identical over 11 bases. In germline, CDR1 is SGHAT, CDR2 FQNNGV. This CDR3 has 16 amino acids. Trimming removed 3 bases from V and 6 bases from J; junction bases left unmatched: 7. Here the CDR3 DNA reads TGTGCCAGCAGCTTTCCCGGACTAGCGGGCATCAATGAGCAGTTCTTC. Translated, it gives CASSFPGLAGINEQFF.

The CDR3 is CASSSGQASSYEQYF. The CDR3 DNA reads as TGTGCCAGCAGCTCGGGACAGGCCAGCTCCTACGAGCAGTACTTC. This chain uses TRBV11-2 with TRBJ2-7; TRBD1 aligns across 8 bases. CDR1 and CDR2 from the germline V gene are SGHAT and FQNNGV. This CDR3 comprises 15 residues. After removal of 4 bases from V and 0 bases from J, the junction contained 5 bases not matched to a gene. The full variable domain, with the rest looked up from reference TRBV11-2 and TRBJ2-7, is EAGVAQSPRYKIIEKRQSVAFWCNPISGHATLYWYQQILGQGPKLLIQFQNNGVVDDSQLPKDRFSAERLKGVDSTLKIQPAKLEDSAVYLCASSSGQASSYEQYFGPGTRLTVT.

The chain carries TRBV5-6 and TRBJ2-7; the D is unclear. This CDR3 region has 12 residues. Trimming removed 2 bases at V and 5 bases at J, with 8 bases between. Germline V CDR1 and CDR2: SGHDT, YYEEEE. CDR3 nucleotides: TGTGCCAGCAGCTTTGGTTGGAACGAGCAGTACTTC. Translation: CASSFGWNEQYF.

V and J are TRBV7-3 and TRBJ2-1, with D possibly TRBD2 on 6 matching bases. Germline assignment: CDR1 SGHTA and CDR2 FQGTGA. The V and J ends lost 5 bases and 10 bases respectively, with 15 bases between them. This CDR3 has 13 amino acids. The CDR3 sequence is CASSKGLQGEQFF. CDR3 coding DNA: TGTGCCAGCAGCAAGGGACTTCAGGGAGAGCAGTTCTTC.

This chain links TRBV28 with TRBJ2-5, with D perhaps TRBD1 or TRBD2 (5 bases each). Germline lookup yields CDR1 MDHEN and CDR2 SYDVKM. The CDR3 runs 16 residues. V was clipped by 6 bases and J by 4 bases, with 21 bases between them. CDR3 protein: CASSGAGTGYIETQYF. The CDR3 nucleotides are TGTGCCAGCAGCGGGGCCGGGACCGGATACATAGAGACCCAGTACTTC.

The chain joins TRBV5-6 to TRBJ2-1; no definite D call. The CDR3 spans 12 residues. The germline V gene encodes CDR1 SGHDT and CDR2 YYEEEE. V lost 4 bases, J lost 8 bases, and 10 bases lay in between. The CDR3, as DNA: TGTGCCAGCAGCGCTGGCGGTTATGAGCAGTTCTTC. This gives the protein CASSAGGYEQFF.

This sequence joins TRBV5-1 and TRBJ1-3; D uncertain. Germline V gives CDR1 SGHRS, CDR2 YFSETQ. The CDR3 runs to 13 residues. Deletions cut 1 base from V and 7 bases from J, with 9 bases between. CDR3 region: CASSLSSGNTIYF. The DNA for the CDR3 is TGCGCCAGCAGCTTGAGCAGTGGGAACACCATATATTTT.

Only a few counts were recorded for this clone. J is TRBJ2-1 and V is TRBV5-1; 14 nucleotides align to TRBD2. The CDR3 covers 18 residues. Germline V CDR1 and CDR2: SGHRS, YFSETQ. V shed 0 bases, J shed 7 bases, and the junction held 9 bases outside the gene matches. The CDR3 loop reads CASSLGGTSGSPLNEQFF. The DNA for the CDR3 is TGCGCCAGCAGCTTGGGGGGGACTAGCGGGAGTCCTTTGAATGAGCAGTTCTTC.

The chain employs TRBV27 and TRBJ1-1; D call uncertain. This CDR3 comprises 15 residues. The germline gives CDR1 MNHEY, CDR2 SMNVEV (reference sequence). Trimming pared 6 bases from V and 1 base from J, leaving 15 bases between. This CDR3 is CASSLRRTGNTEAFF. The DNA for the CDR3 is TGTGCCAGCAGCCTTCGACGGACGGGGAACACTGAAGCTTTCTTT.

The chain carries TRBV6-5 and TRBJ1-4; D is possibly TRBD1 (6 bases). The CDR3 consists of 13 residues. V was cut by 4 bases and J by 11 bases, with 14 bases left in between. Germline CDR1 and CDR2: MNHEY and SVGAGI. The CDR3 spells CASSLQARGKLFF. The CDR3 DNA is TGTGCCAGCAGTTTGCAGGCGAGGGGGAAACTGTTTTTT.

V and J are TRBV6-1 and TRBJ2-5, with TRBD1 matching 11 bases. V gave up 7 bases and J gave up 7 bases; unmatched junction bases: 11. The CDR3 has 15 amino acids. Germline values: CDR1 MNHNS, CDR2 SASEGT. The CDR3 reads CASNLAGTGGATQYF. The DNA of the CDR3 is TGTGCCAGCAACTTGGCCGGGACAGGGGGAGCGACCCAGTACTTC.

The rearrangement uses TRBV6-5 and TRBJ2-7, with D perhaps being TRBD1 or TRBD2 (5 bases each). The V end was cut by 8 bases, the J end by 0 bases, with 11 bases between. The CDR3 covers 13 residues. CDR1 and CDR2 (germline): MNHEY, SVGAGI. CDR3 sequence reads: CASGGAASYEQYF. DNA of the CDR3: TGTGCCAGCGGGGGTGCGGCCTCCTACGAGCAGTACTTC.

The rearrangement links TRBV28 to TRBJ2-1; D is unclear. Germline values: CDR1 MDHEN, CDR2 SYDVKM. V was cut by 3 bases and J by 6 bases, with 9 bases left in between. The CDR3 has 13 amino acids. In DNA form, the CDR3 reads TGTGCCAGCAGTTTTCAGCCTCGCAATGAGCAGTTCTTC. Protein sequence: CASSFQPRNEQFF.

Concerning this clone: The germline gene is not matched at one end of the junction; a read error may be the cause. The genes are TRBV18 and TRBJ1-1, with D possibly TRBD1 on 5 matching bases. Germline CDR1 reads KGHSH; CDR2 reads LQKENI. The CDR3 length is 16 residues. CDR3 DNA sequence: TGTGCCAGCCCACCCGACACGGGAGTAAGGGGCACTGAAGCTTTCTTT. Protein sequence: CASPPDTGVRGTEAFF.

This clone was picked up one time. The genes are TRBV27 and TRBJ2-2; D might be TRBD1 or TRBD2, each matching 5 bases. Trimming pared 10 bases from V and 1 base from J, leaving 10 bases between. This CDR3 is 13 amino acids long. The germline V gene encodes CDR1 MNHEY and CDR2 SMNVEV (reference sequence). DNA of the CDR3: TGTGCCATCAGGGAGCAGAACACCGGGGAGCTGTTTTTT. It yields the protein CAIREQNTGELFF.